This record looks at one TCR beta chain sequence and its context. Per the authors' pipeline: Amplification with reference gene primers provided the estimates of nucleated cell counts. Using immunoSEQ multiplex PCR, the repertoire was profiled, and TCRdb retains in-frame clones only, with some absent. The D gene and trimming were derived from the DNA, and the V and J assignments and clone size from that table. The table lists fewer than 45,000 clones, around four fifths of them singletons. The CDR3 extends over 12 amino acids. The germline CDR1 and CDR2 sequences are MNHNY and SVGAGI (reference sequence). V dropped 2 bases and J dropped 10 bases, with 11 bases sitting between them. This sample stems from a study of blood T cell repertoires in COVID-19. Study-wide context: Acute and convalescent COVID-19 samples came from the United States, Italy and Spain.

V is TRBV6-6 and J is TRBJ1-1, with a tentative D call TRBD1 (6 bases). This clonotype originated in a man in his fifties with active COVID-19. The sequencing sample was made of peripheral blood. CDR3 nucleotide sequence: TGTGCCAGCAGTTACCAGGGGAACATAGCTTTCTTT. Encoded protein: CASSYQGNIAFF.